Listed below are T cell receptor beta chains from one sample, sequenced in a study of blood T cell repertoires in COVID-19. Sequenced by immunoSEQ multiplex PCR; TCRdb stores in-frame clones only, minus some. Among fewer than 350,000 clones listed, approximately 86% were seen once. Source material: peripheral blood. Source of these receptors: a woman in her 30s who had recovered from COVID-19. The CDR3 runs from the conserved cysteine through the conserved F or W. D genes are given only for firm matches. Size values are once, few and many counts, or a class for expanded clones, and some rows have none.

cdr3_aa cdr3_nt v_call d_call clone_size j_call
CASSTDPDSYNSPLHF TGTGCCAGTAGTACAGACCCGGACAGCTATAATTCACCCCTCCACTTT TRBV19 - few TRBJ1-6
CASSIVVSASGNTIYF TGTGCCAGTAGTATAGTTGTCAGCGCCTCTGGAAACACCATATATTTT TRBV19 - once TRBJ1-3
CASSLDLVGLAGILEQYF TGTGCCAGCAGCTTAGATCTGGTGGGACTAGCGGGGATTCTCGAGCAGTACTTC TRBV11-2 TRBD2 once TRBJ2-7
CASSSREGAGQPQHF TGTGCCAGTAGTTCCCGGGAGGGGGCAGGTCAGCCCCAGCATTTT TRBV19 TRBD1 - TRBJ1-5
CASSYTSNTYEQYF TGTGCCAGCAGTTACACTAGTAATACCTACGAGCAGTACTTC TRBV27 - few TRBJ2-7
CASSGQGEDEQYF TGTGCCAGCTCGGGACAGGGGGAAGACGAGCAGTACTTC TRBV2 TRBD1 - TRBJ2-7
CASSQEGGLRSYEQYF TGCGCCAGCAGCCAAGAGGGAGGGCTTAGGTCCTACGAGCAGTACTTC TRBV4-1 TRBD2 - TRBJ2-7
CASSPLTWEQFF TGTGCCAGCAGCCCACTAACCTGGGAGCAGTTCTTC TRBV5-5 - - TRBJ2-1
CASSFGLSYGYTF TGTGCCAGCAGTTTTGGACTTTCCTATGGCTACACCTTC TRBV6-5 - - TRBJ1-2
CAGASSEKLFF TGTGCCGGAGCTTCGAGTGAAAAACTGTTTTTT TRBV10-3 - - TRBJ1-4
CSVSRGNYNEQFF TGCAGCGTTTCTCGAGGGAACTACAATGAGCAGTTCTTC TRBV29-1 - - TRBJ2-1
CASTGPPSTEAFF TGTGCCAGTACGGGTCCTCCGAGCACTGAAGCTTTCTTT TRBV19 - - TRBJ1-1
CSVGGLGYEQYF TGCAGCGTTGGGGGGCTGGGCTACGAGCAGTACTTC TRBV29-1 - - TRBJ2-7
CASSRLGLAGGLYF TGTGCCAGCAGTCGCCTGGGACTAGCGGGGGGGTTGTATTTT TRBV28 TRBD2 once TRBJ2-3
CASSDGGGDYTF TGTGCCAGCAGTGATGGGGGAGGCGACTACACCTTC TRBV2 - - TRBJ1-2
CASSAGTGFSGNTIYF TGTGCCAGCAGCGCCGGGACAGGGTTTTCTGGAAACACCATATATTTT TRBV9 TRBD1 once TRBJ1-3
CSASTQGWEAGTNYYNEQFF TGCAGTGCTAGTACCCAGGGATGGGAGGCGGGGACCAATTACTACAATGAGCAGTTCTTC TRBV20-1 - - TRBJ2-1
CASSTDRGLQPQHF TGTGCCAGTAGTACGGACAGGGGTCTTCAGCCCCAGCATTTT TRBV19 TRBD1 - TRBJ1-5
CASSQASTGVETQYF TGTGCCAGCAGCCAAGCTTCGACAGGGGTGGAGACCCAGTACTTC TRBV3-1/TRBV3-2 TRBD1 - TRBJ2-5
CASSSGQGSTEAFF TGTGCCAGCAGTTCGGGACAGGGAAGCACTGAAGCTTTCTTT TRBV3-1/TRBV3-2 TRBD1 - TRBJ1-1
CASSIWPRTGSRNTEAFF TGTGCCAGTAGTATCTGGCCCAGGACAGGGAGTAGGAACACTGAAGCTTTCTTT TRBV19 TRBD1 few TRBJ1-1
CASSASGATDTQYF TGTGCCAGCAGTGCAAGCGGTGCCACAGATACGCAGTATTTT TRBV9 - - TRBJ2-3
CASSYRPQGLAGFRNEQFF TGTGCCAGCAGTTACAGACCGCAGGGCCTAGCGGGGTTCAGGAATGAGCAGTTCTTC TRBV6-2/TRBV6-3 TRBD2 - TRBJ2-1
CASTLSPGPGNTIYF TGTGCCAGTACCCTCTCGCCAGGGCCTGGAAACACCATATATTTT TRBV19 - - TRBJ1-3
CASSLTRTSGRKTQYF TGTGCCAGCAGCTTAACCCGGACTAGCGGGAGGAAGACCCAGTACTTC TRBV11-2 TRBD2 - TRBJ2-5
CASSPGQGANYGYTF TGTGCCAGCTCACCCGGACAGGGAGCTAACTATGGCTACACCTTC TRBV18 TRBD1 - TRBJ1-2
CASRTTGQRSETQYF TGTGCCAGCAGGACTACAGGGCAGCGTTCAGAGACCCAGTACTTC TRBV3-1/TRBV3-2 - - TRBJ2-5
CASSYPGQAKAFF TGTGCCAGCAGCTATCCGGGACAGGCTAAAGCTTTCTTT TRBV11-2 TRBD1 - TRBJ1-1
CASSGRGLGTQYF TGTGCCAGCAGTGGCAGGGGGCTAGGGACCCAGTACTTC TRBV28 TRBD1 - TRBJ2-5
CASSESGRAGELFF TGTGCCAGCAGTGAATCAGGGAGGGCCGGGGAGCTGTTTTTT TRBV2 TRBD2 - TRBJ2-2
CSVRTLSSYEQYF TGCAGCGTACGGACTCTAAGCTCCTACGAGCAGTACTTC TRBV29-1 - - TRBJ2-7
CASRARNRGQNIQYF TGTGCCAGCAGAGCTCGGAACAGGGGACAAAACATTCAGTACTTC TRBV6-5 TRBD1 - TRBJ2-4
CASSFPGYNEQFF TGTGCCAGCAGTTTCCCAGGGTACAATGAGCAGTTCTTC TRBV27 - - TRBJ2-1
CAWSDSYNQPQHF TGTGCCTGGTCGGACAGCTACAATCAGCCCCAGCATTTT TRBV30 - - TRBJ1-5
CASSEGQENTEAFF TGTGCCAGCAGTGAGGGACAGGAGAACACTGAAGCTTTCTTT TRBV6-1 TRBD1 many TRBJ1-1
CASSPLSVGGTNYGYTF TGTGCCAGCAGCCCCCTGTCGGTGGGGGGAACTAACTATGGCTACACCTTC TRBV16 - - TRBJ1-2
CASSFEVSTGELFF TGTGCCAGCAGTTTCGAGGTATCCACCGGGGAGCTGTTTTTT TRBV28 - - TRBJ2-2
CASSLWGLGDEQFF TGTGCCAGCAGCTTATGGGGCCTCGGCGATGAGCAGTTCTTC TRBV7-3 - - TRBJ2-1
CASSLDATSTDTQYF TGTGCCAGCAGCTTAGACGCAACTAGCACAGATACGCAGTATTTT TRBV7-9 - - TRBJ2-3
CASRPGRDRGSYEQYF TGTGCCAGCAGGCCTGGTCGCGACAGGGGCTCCTACGAGCAGTACTTC TRBV6-6 TRBD1 - TRBJ2-7
CASRESTPGANVLTF TGTGCCAGCAGGGAGAGCACCCCTGGGGCCAACGTCCTGACTTTC TRBV7-9 - - TRBJ2-6
CSARGGVEELFF TGCAGCGCCCGGGGGGGAGTCGAGGAGCTGTTTTTT TRBV29-1 TRBD2 - TRBJ2-2
CATSDSYPTDTQYF TGTGCCACCAGTGATTCGTATCCCACAGATACGCAGTATTTT TRBV24-1 - once TRBJ2-3
CASSGGGHSGGYTF TGTGCCAGCAGTGGAGGGGGCCACAGTGGTGGCTACACCTTC TRBV28 TRBD1 - TRBJ1-2
CASSIGVHSEAFF TGTGCCAGTAGTATAGGTGTACATTCTGAAGCTTTCTTT TRBV19 - - TRBJ1-1
CASSRTGTTDYEQYF TGTGCCAGCAGCCGAACCGGGACTACTGACTACGAGCAGTACTTC TRBV4-2 TRBD2 - TRBJ2-7
CASSLATSGGASVGFF TGTGCCAGCAGCTTAGCTACCAGCGGGGGGGCTTCCGTCGGGTTCTTC TRBV7-8 TRBD2 - TRBJ2-1
CASSYWGLASPHDEQFF TGTGCCAGCAGTTACTGGGGACTAGCATCGCCACACGATGAGCAGTTCTTC TRBV6-2/TRBV6-3 TRBD2 once TRBJ2-1
CASSMIQGYEQYF TGTGCCAGCAGCATGATACAGGGGTACGAGCAGTACTTC TRBV7-9 TRBD1 - TRBJ2-7